The 10 T cell receptor beta chains below were found in one sample sequenced in a study of identical twins (dated by TCRdb to about 2016). Library creation used 5' RACE. The sequencing machine was an Illumina HiSeq 2000. Through fastp at Q25 and MiXCR, TCRdb rebuilt clones from the public reads, retaining in-frame beta chains. Rows with one shared CDR3 protein collapse into an entry with the most common genes and DNA. Within this sample are a few hundred thousand distinct CDR3 sequences, with roughly 18% of them counted one time only. 9.5% to 15% of the sample is held by the ten biggest clonotypes. The sample comprised naive T cells sorted from blood. What the cell subset or site label conveys for this sample: cells isolated with a human naive T-cell isolation kit. The receptors originated from a man aged 50 or older in good health.

There are a few counts of this clonotype. V gene TRBV20-1 combines with J gene TRBJ2-7; D remains ambiguous. V was trimmed by 8 bases and J by 3 bases, leaving 20 bases between them. The germline V gene encodes CDR1 DFQATT and CDR2 SNEGSKA (reference sequence). The CDR3 runs to 14 residues. The CDR3 protein is CSPKRNSQYYEQYF. The CDR3 DNA is TGCAGTCCTAAAAGAAACAGCCAATACTACGAGCAGTACTTC.

This clonotype was recorded a few times. The gene calls are TRBV7-2 and TRBJ2-3; 9 bases line up with TRBD2. Trimming took 5 bases from V and 8 from J; bases not matched to a gene: 8. From germline, CDR1 is SGHTA and CDR2 FQGNSA. The CDR3 is 14 amino acids. The CDR3 DNA follows: TGTGCCAGCAGCCCCGGGACTAGCCCTCGTACGCAGTATTTT. Translated, it gives CASSPGTSPRTQYF.

This chain joins TRBV27 and TRBJ2-7; a possible D gene is TRBD2 (6 bases). The germline V gene encodes CDR1 MNHEY and CDR2 SMNVEV (reference sequence). Trimming pared 0 bases from V and 5 bases from J, leaving 11 bases between. The CDR3 covers 14 residues. The CDR3 region is CASSLSLGSNEQYF. In DNA form, the CDR3 reads TGTGCCAGCAGTTTATCGCTCGGGAGCAACGAGCAGTACTTC.

In this sample, this clonotype turned up a few times. V is TRBV12-3 or TRBV12-4 and J is TRBJ2-4; D perhaps matches TRBD1 (6 bases). Between the trimmed V and J ends, which lost 2 bases and 15 bases, there was a span of 14 bases. The length of the CDR3 is 12 residues. This chain's CDR3 is CASSLSGDGGYF. In DNA form, the CDR3 reads TGTGCCAGCAGTTTATCAGGGGATGGGGGGTACTTC.

This clonotype was picked up many times. The CDR3 coding sequence is TGTGCCAGCAGTTACTCGGCTAGCGGCTACTACGAGCAGTACTTC. This gives the protein CASSYSASGYYEQYF. The genes are TRBV6-5 and TRBJ2-7, with TRBD2 identical over 7 bases. Trimming took 0 bases from V and 3 from J; bases not matched to a gene: 5. Per germline, CDR1 MNHEY and CDR2 SVGAGI. The CDR3 has 15 amino acids.

The chain is built from TRBV12-3 or TRBV12-4 and TRBJ2-1; tentative D call: TRBD1 (5 bases). There are 12 residues in the CDR3. V lost 10 bases and J lost 5, with 12 bases in between. In nucleotides, the CDR3 is TGTGCCACCAAGGGGATAGACAATGAGCAGTTCTTC. Translation: CATKGIDNEQFF.

This clonotype was found a few times. The CDR3 bases are TGCAGTGCTAGAGTTTCGACCGACAGATCCTACAATGAGCAGTTCTTC. The encoded protein is CSARVSTDRSYNEQFF. The rearrangement links TRBV20-1 to TRBJ2-1; weak D call: TRBD1 (5 bases). Looked up from germline, CDR1 is DFQATT and CDR2 is SNEGSKA (reference sequence). Trimming took 1 base from V and 1 from J, leaving 14 bases between them. There are 16 residues in the CDR3.

This clonotype was found many times. The chain uses TRBV12-3 or TRBV12-4 and TRBJ2-1; 8 bases are shared with TRBD2. The junction had 6 bases not matched to a gene; V was cut back by 6 bases and J by 2 bases. This CDR3 comprises 15 residues. CDR3 DNA sequence: TGTGCCAGCAGGAGAAGCGGGGGAGCCTACAATGAGCAGTTCTTC. Encoded protein: CASRRSGGAYNEQFF.

The chain links TRBV15 to TRBJ1-6, with TRBD1 matching over 7 bases. The CDR3 consists of 15 residues. V lost 3 bases, J lost 10 bases, and 9 bases stayed unmatched. Germline V gene data show CDR1 as LNHNV and CDR2 as YYDKDF (reference sequence). The CDR3 protein is CATSSEGAGRSPLHF. CDR3 DNA: TGTGCCACCAGCAGTGAGGGGGCAGGTCGATCACCCCTCCACTTT.

Of note for this clonotype: This may arise from a read error, as a much more abundant clone is one base away. The rearrangement links TRBV5-1 to TRBJ1-2; 9 positions match TRBD1. The CDR3 contains 18 residues. The ends lost 3 bases at V and 4 bases at J; junction bases unmatched: 16. The germline CDR1 and CDR2 sequences are SGHRS and YFSETQ. CDR3 amino acids: CASSSAPGTGRRSYGYTF. CDR3 in DNA: TGCGCCAGCAGCTCGGCCCCCGGGACAGGGCGTAGGAGCTATGGCTACACCTTC. Full variable domain (rest looked up from reference TRBV5-1 and TRBJ1-2): KAGVTQTPRYLIKTRGQQVTLSCSPISGHRSVSWYQQTPGQGLQFLFEYFSETQRNKGNFPGRFSGRQFSNSRSEMNVSTLELGDSALYLCASSSAPGTGRRSYGYTFGSGTRLTVV.